These T cell receptor beta chains were read from a single sample in a study of Ad26.COV2.S vaccination and SARS-CoV-2 variants. TCRdb keeps only in-frame clones here, not all; method: immunoSEQ multiplex PCR. The table lists some 460,000 clones, 89% of them singletons. Sequences were derived from peripheral blood, sampled in a trial of Ad26.COV2.S vaccine versus placebo. The receptor set was obtained from a person aged 18-65 years who received the Ad26.COV2.S COVID-19 vaccine or a placebo. The conserved cysteine and the conserved F or W are not part of the CDR3 here. Expanded clones get a size class; other rows say once, few or many, or leave the size out.

clone_size,j_call,v_call,cdr3_aa
few,TRBJ1-2,TRBV4-2,ASRAGLNYGYT
.,TRBJ2-1,TRBV13,ASSQDRVPEQF
.,TRBJ1-2,TRBV9,ASSVDSLYGYT
few,TRBJ1-5,TRBV15,ATSRMGPSNQPQH
.,TRBJ2-7,TRBV28,ASSSVAGTATYEQY
once,TRBJ2-1,TRBV28,ASIGASSYNEQF
.,TRBJ1-2,TRBV15,ATSREVIPNYGYT
.,TRBJ2-7,TRBV27,ASSGPTHEQY
.,TRBJ2-3,TRBV18,ASSPPLDGTDTQY
.,TRBJ1-4,TRBV2,ASSGGRGDEKLF